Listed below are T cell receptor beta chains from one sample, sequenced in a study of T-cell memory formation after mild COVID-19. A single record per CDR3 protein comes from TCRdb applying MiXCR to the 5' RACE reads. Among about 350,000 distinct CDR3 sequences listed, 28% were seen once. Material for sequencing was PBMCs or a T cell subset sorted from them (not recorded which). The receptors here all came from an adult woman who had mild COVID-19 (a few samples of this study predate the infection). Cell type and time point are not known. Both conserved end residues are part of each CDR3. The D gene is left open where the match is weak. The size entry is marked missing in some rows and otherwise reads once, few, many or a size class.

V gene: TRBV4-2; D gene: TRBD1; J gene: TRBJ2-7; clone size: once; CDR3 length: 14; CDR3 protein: CASSQEGTVYEQYF; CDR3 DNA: TGTGCCAGCAGCCAAGAAGGGACAGTATACGAGCAGTACTTC
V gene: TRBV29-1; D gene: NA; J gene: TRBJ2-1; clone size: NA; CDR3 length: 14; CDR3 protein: CSAGTYKLYNEQFF; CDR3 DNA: TGCAGCGCGGGGACTTACAAACTCTACAATGAGCAGTTCTTC
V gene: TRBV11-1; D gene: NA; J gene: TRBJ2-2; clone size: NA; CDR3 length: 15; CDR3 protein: CASTGPGLSTGELFF; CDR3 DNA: TGTGCCAGCACTGGGCCAGGGTTATCCACCGGGGAGCTGTTTTTT
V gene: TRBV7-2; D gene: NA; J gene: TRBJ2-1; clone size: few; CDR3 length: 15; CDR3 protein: CASSSYIGIYNEQFF; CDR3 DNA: TGTGCCAGCAGCTCATATATCGGGATCTACAATGAGCAGTTCTTC
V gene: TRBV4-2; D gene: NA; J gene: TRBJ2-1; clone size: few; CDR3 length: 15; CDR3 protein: CASSQDPGVANEQFF; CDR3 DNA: TGTGCCAGCAGCCAAGATCCGGGAGTAGCGAATGAGCAGTTCTTC
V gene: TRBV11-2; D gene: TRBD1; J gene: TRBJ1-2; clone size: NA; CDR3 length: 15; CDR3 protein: CASSPYGDSVYGYTF; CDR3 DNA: TGTGCCAGCAGCCCCTACGGGGACAGCGTCTATGGCTACACCTTC
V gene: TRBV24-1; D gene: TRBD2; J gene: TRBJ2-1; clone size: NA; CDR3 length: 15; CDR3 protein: CATSGREDTYNEQFF; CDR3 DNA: TGTGCCACCAGTGGCCGGGAGGACACCTACAATGAGCAGTTCTTC
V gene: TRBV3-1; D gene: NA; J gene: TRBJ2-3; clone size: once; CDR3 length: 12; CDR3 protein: CASSFSSDTQYF; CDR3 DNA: TGTGCCAGCAGCTTCAGCTCAGATACGCAGTATTTT
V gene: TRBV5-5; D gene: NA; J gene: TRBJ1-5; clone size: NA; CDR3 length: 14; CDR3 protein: CASSLVGREQPQHF; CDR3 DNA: TGTGCCAGCAGCTTGGTCGGCAGGGAACAGCCCCAGCATTTT
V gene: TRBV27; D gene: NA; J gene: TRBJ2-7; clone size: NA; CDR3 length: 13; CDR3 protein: CASSLRGEYEQYF; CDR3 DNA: TGTGCCAGCAGTTTAAGGGGGGAATACGAGCAGTACTTC
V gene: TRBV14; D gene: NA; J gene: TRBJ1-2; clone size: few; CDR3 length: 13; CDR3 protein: CASSLPGRGGYTF; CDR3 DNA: TGTGCCAGCAGCCTCCCAGGGAGAGGGGGCTACACCTTC
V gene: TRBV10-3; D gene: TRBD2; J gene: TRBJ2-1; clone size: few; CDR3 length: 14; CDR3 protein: CAISSGGFSDEQFF; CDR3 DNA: TGTGCCATCAGTAGCGGGGGGTTTTCGGATGAGCAGTTCTTC
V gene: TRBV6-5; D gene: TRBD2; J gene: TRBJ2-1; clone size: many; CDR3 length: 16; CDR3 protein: CASSYSAGGSYNEQFF; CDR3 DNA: TGTGCCAGCAGTTACTCGGCGGGGGGGAGCTACAATGAGCAGTTCTTC
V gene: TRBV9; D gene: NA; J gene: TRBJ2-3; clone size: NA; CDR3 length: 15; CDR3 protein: CASSVALARTDTQYF; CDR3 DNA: TGTGCCAGCAGCGTAGCTTTGGCCCGCACAGATACGCAGTATTTT
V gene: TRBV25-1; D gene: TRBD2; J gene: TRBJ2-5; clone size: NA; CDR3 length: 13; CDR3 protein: CASSEIAGETQYF; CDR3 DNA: TGTGCCAGCAGTGAGATAGCGGGAGAGACCCAGTACTTC